The text below deals with one TCR beta chain. Its specificity is unknown. These data are taken from a study of T cells in localized non-small cell lung cancer. This CDR3 region has 13 residues. The germline gives CDR1 WNHNN, CDR2 SYGVQD (reference sequence). Trimming removed 6 bases from V and 5 bases from J, with 11 bases in between. TCRdb's table, derived via immunoSEQ multiplex PCR, lists solely in-frame clones and lacks some. The sample records about 23,000 clones, 88% being singletons. Findings of the study overall: Overall survival was longer when the density of T cells in the blood was higher. Appearing in adjacent lung were a median roughly 60 of the top 100 tumor clones. Multi-region tumor sequencing was not done, so intratumor heterogeneity could not be excluded. Exceeding tumor, uninvolved adjacent lung had the highest T cell clonality.

This clonotype originated in a woman aged 40 to 75 with stage III lung adenocarcinoma. The chain links TRBV10-1 to TRBJ2-1, with D perhaps assigned TRBD1 or TRBD2 (5 bases each). The sequencing used peripheral blood mononuclear cells, collected before any cancer treatment. The CDR3 DNA is TGCGCCAGCAGCCCACGGGGCGACAATGAGCAGTTCTTC. It specifies CASSPRGDNEQFF.